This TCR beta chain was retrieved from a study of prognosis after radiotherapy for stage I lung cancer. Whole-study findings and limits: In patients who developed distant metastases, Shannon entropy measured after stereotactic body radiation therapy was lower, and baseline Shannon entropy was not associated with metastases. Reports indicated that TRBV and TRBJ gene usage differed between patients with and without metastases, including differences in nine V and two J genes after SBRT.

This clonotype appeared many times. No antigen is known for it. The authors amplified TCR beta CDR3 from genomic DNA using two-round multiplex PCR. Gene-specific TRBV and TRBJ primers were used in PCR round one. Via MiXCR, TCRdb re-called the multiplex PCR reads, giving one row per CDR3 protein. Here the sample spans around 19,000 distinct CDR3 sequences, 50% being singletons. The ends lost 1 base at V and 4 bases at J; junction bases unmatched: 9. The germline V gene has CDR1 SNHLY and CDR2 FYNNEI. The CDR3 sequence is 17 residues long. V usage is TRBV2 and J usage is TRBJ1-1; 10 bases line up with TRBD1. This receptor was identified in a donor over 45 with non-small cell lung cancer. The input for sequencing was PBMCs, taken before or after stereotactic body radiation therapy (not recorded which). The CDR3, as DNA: TGTGCCAGCAGTGAAGTATTTTGGACAGGGGGATCCACTGAAGCTTTCTTT. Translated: CASSEVFWTGGSTEAFF.